This is a list of T cell receptor beta chains from one sample in a study of molecular identifiers for immune sequencing clone quantification. Each CDR3 protein gets one entry after TCRdb re-called the PCR reads with MiXCR. The sample has hundreds of thousands of distinct CDR3 sequences, less than 30% seen once. The sequencing sample was made of naive CD8+ T cells from blood, with Jurkat cell RNA spiked in. These receptors were collected from a human donor in good health. Some libraries in this study had Jurkat cell RNA spiked in. The CDR3 runs from the conserved cysteine through the conserved F or W. The order of the fields is clone size, J gene, V gene, D gene, CDR3 length, CDR3 DNA, CDR3 protein. A D gene is named only where the DNA matches it firmly. Clone size appears in some rows only: once, few, many, or a class for an expanded clone.

clone_size: many
j_call: TRBJ2-3
v_call: TRBV7-7
d_call: -
cdr3_length: 13
cdr3_nt: TGTGCTAGCAGCTTCAACAGGGAAGATACGCAGTATTTT
cdr3_aa: CASSFNREDTQYF

clone_size: -
j_call: TRBJ2-1
v_call: TRBV11-2
d_call: -
cdr3_length: 22
cdr3_nt: TGTGCCAGCAGCTTCTACCGCCCCCCAGGTCCCGGGCGGCAGGGGGGCTCCAATGAGCAGTTCTTC
cdr3_aa: CASSFYRPPGPGRQGGSNEQFF

clone_size: many
j_call: TRBJ2-5
v_call: TRBV13
d_call: TRBD2
cdr3_length: 15
cdr3_nt: TGTGCCAGCAGCTTGGTAGCGGGAGGAGGAGAGACCCAGTACTTC
cdr3_aa: CASSLVAGGGETQYF

clone_size: few
j_call: TRBJ1-4
v_call: TRBV20-1
d_call: -
cdr3_length: 14
cdr3_nt: TGCAGTGCTAGAGTAGAAGGACGCTATGAAAAACTGTTTTTT
cdr3_aa: CSARVEGRYEKLFF

clone_size: -
j_call: TRBJ2-7
v_call: TRBV5-5
d_call: -
cdr3_length: 12
cdr3_nt: TGTGCCAGCAGCTTGTTAGGGTTCGAGCAGTACTTC
cdr3_aa: CASSLLGFEQYF

clone_size: few
j_call: TRBJ2-7
v_call: TRBV25-1
d_call: -
cdr3_length: 15
cdr3_nt: TGTGCCAGCAGTGAATTATGGGCGGGATCCTACGAGCAGTACTTC
cdr3_aa: CASSELWAGSYEQYF

clone_size: few
j_call: TRBJ2-3
v_call: TRBV27
d_call: TRBD1
cdr3_length: 17
cdr3_nt: TGTGCCAGCAGCCCGATAATGCCAGGGGGTAGCACAGATACGCAGTATTTT
cdr3_aa: CASSPIMPGGSTDTQYF

clone_size: many
j_call: TRBJ1-4
v_call: TRBV6-1
d_call: -
cdr3_length: 15
cdr3_nt: TGTGCCAGCAGTGAATATCGGGACGTGGGGGAAAAACTGTTTTTT
cdr3_aa: CASSEYRDVGEKLFF

clone_size: -
j_call: TRBJ2-7
v_call: TRBV14
d_call: TRBD2
cdr3_length: 15
cdr3_nt: TGTGCCCGCGGCCGAAGAAGCGGGAGTAAGTACGAGCGGTGCTTC
cdr3_aa: CARGRRSGSKYERCF

clone_size: few
j_call: TRBJ2-5
v_call: TRBV19
d_call: -
cdr3_length: 14
cdr3_nt: TGTGCCAGTAGTATAGATGACTTCCAAGAGACCCAGTACTTC
cdr3_aa: CASSIDDFQETQYF

clone_size: many
j_call: TRBJ2-7
v_call: TRBV9
d_call: -
cdr3_length: 14
cdr3_nt: TGTGCCAGCGGGCCGGGGAACAGACTCTCCGAGCAGTACTTC
cdr3_aa: CASGPGNRLSEQYF

clone_size: few
j_call: TRBJ1-6
v_call: TRBV5-1
d_call: TRBD1
cdr3_length: 20
cdr3_nt: TGCGCCAGCAGCCTCGCCACACAGGGGGGATTTGGCACCTATAATTCACCCCTCCACTTT
cdr3_aa: CASSLATQGGFGTYNSPLHF

clone_size: -
j_call: TRBJ2-1
v_call: TRBV6-2/TRBV6-3
d_call: -
cdr3_length: 15
cdr3_nt: TGTGCCAGCAGTTACTCCGGGAGAGAGTTGGATGAGCAGTTCTTC
cdr3_aa: CASSYSGRELDEQFF

clone_size: -
j_call: TRBJ2-7
v_call: TRBV7-9
d_call: -
cdr3_length: 14
cdr3_nt: TGTGCCAGCGGGTACCGGGACTCTTCCTACGAGCAGTACTTC
cdr3_aa: CASGYRDSSYEQYF

clone_size: many
j_call: TRBJ2-2
v_call: TRBV24-1
d_call: -
cdr3_length: 11
cdr3_nt: TGTGCCACCAGTGATTTAAGCGAGCTGTTTTTT
cdr3_aa: CATSDLSELFF

clone_size: -
j_call: TRBJ2-1
v_call: TRBV6-2/TRBV6-3
d_call: -
cdr3_length: 14
cdr3_nt: TGTGCCAGCAGTTATTTGGGGGAGACGAATGAGCAGTTCTTC
cdr3_aa: CASSYLGETNEQFF

clone_size: many
j_call: TRBJ1-1
v_call: TRBV5-1
d_call: -
cdr3_length: 15
cdr3_nt: TGCGCCAGCAGAGCTTGGGGATCAGGTGGCACTGAAGCTTTCTTT
cdr3_aa: CASRAWGSGGTEAFF

clone_size: few
j_call: TRBJ2-3
v_call: TRBV9
d_call: -
cdr3_length: 15
cdr3_nt: TGTGCCAGCAGCGTAGGGACCATGAGCACAGATACGCAGTATTTT
cdr3_aa: CASSVGTMSTDTQYF

clone_size: -
j_call: TRBJ2-1
v_call: TRBV4-3
d_call: TRBD1
cdr3_length: 15
cdr3_nt: TGCGCCAGCAGCCAAGGGCAGGGGGCGACCAATGAGCAGTTCTTC
cdr3_aa: CASSQGQGATNEQFF

clone_size: few
j_call: TRBJ2-5
v_call: TRBV20-1
d_call: -
cdr3_length: 15
cdr3_nt: TGCAGTGCTAGGGACATGGACAGAGAACAAGAGACCCAGTACTTC
cdr3_aa: CSARDMDREQETQYF

clone_size: few
j_call: TRBJ2-5
v_call: TRBV4-3
d_call: TRBD1
cdr3_length: 15
cdr3_nt: TGCGCCAGCAGCAGAGGGGGACAGGAGCAAGAGACCCAGTACTTC
cdr3_aa: CASSRGGQEQETQYF

clone_size: many
j_call: TRBJ2-7
v_call: TRBV4-1
d_call: TRBD1
cdr3_length: 13
cdr3_nt: TGCGCCAGCAGCGAGAACAGGGGCTACGAGCAGTACTTC
cdr3_aa: CASSENRGYEQYF

clone_size: -
j_call: TRBJ2-6
v_call: TRBV15
d_call: -
cdr3_length: 19
cdr3_nt: TGTGCCACCAGCAGATATACCGGGACGGTATTCTCTGGGGCCAACGTCCTGACTTTC
cdr3_aa: CATSRYTGTVFSGANVLTF

clone_size: many
j_call: TRBJ2-3
v_call: TRBV23-1
d_call: TRBD2
cdr3_length: 16
cdr3_nt: TGCGCCAGCAGAAAAAGGACTAGCGGGGGCCACTATGGGCAGTATTTT
cdr3_aa: CASRKRTSGGHYGQYF

clone_size: few
j_call: TRBJ2-2
v_call: TRBV6-2/TRBV6-3
d_call: -
cdr3_length: 15
cdr3_nt: TGTGCCAGCAACCCATCTGGGAGTCGGGACGGGGAGCTGTTTTTT
cdr3_aa: CASNPSGSRDGELFF

clone_size: -
j_call: TRBJ2-3
v_call: TRBV9
d_call: TRBD2
cdr3_length: 20
cdr3_nt: TGTGCCAGCAGCGCACGACTAGCGGGTCCCTCGGGTCCTAGCACAGATACGCAGTATTTT
cdr3_aa: CASSARLAGPSGPSTDTQYF

clone_size: -
j_call: TRBJ2-7
v_call: TRBV2
d_call: -
cdr3_length: 16
cdr3_nt: TGTGCCAGCAGTGAAGAGGTGGGGCTGACCTCCTACGAGCAGTACTTC
cdr3_aa: CASSEEVGLTSYEQYF

clone_size: -
j_call: TRBJ1-4
v_call: TRBV6-5
d_call: -
cdr3_length: 16
cdr3_nt: TGTGCCAGCAGCCAACGGATCGGGACGGCAAATGAAAAACTGTTTTTT
cdr3_aa: CASSQRIGTANEKLFF

clone_size: few
j_call: TRBJ2-7
v_call: TRBV2
d_call: -
cdr3_length: 12
cdr3_nt: TGTGCCAGCAGGCAGGGGACCTACGAGCAGTACTTC
cdr3_aa: CASRQGTYEQYF

clone_size: -
j_call: TRBJ1-3
v_call: TRBV12-3/TRBV12-4
d_call: -
cdr3_length: 15
cdr3_nt: TGTGCCAGCAGTCAGATACAGGGCCCCGGAAACACCATATATTTT
cdr3_aa: CASSQIQGPGNTIYF

clone_size: -
j_call: TRBJ2-7
v_call: TRBV28
d_call: TRBD2
cdr3_length: 15
cdr3_nt: TGTGCCAGCAGTTCCACGGGACTACGGCCCTACGAGCAGTACTTC
cdr3_aa: CASSSTGLRPYEQYF

clone_size: -
j_call: TRBJ2-3
v_call: TRBV30
d_call: -
cdr3_length: 13
cdr3_nt: TGTGCCTGGGCCCTGGACTATTCAGATACGCAGTATTTT
cdr3_aa: CAWALDYSDTQYF

clone_size: -
j_call: TRBJ2-7
v_call: TRBV30
d_call: -
cdr3_length: 16
cdr3_nt: TGTGCCTGGGACTCCCGGGGGCCGACTTTCACCTACGAGCAGTACTTC
cdr3_aa: CAWDSRGPTFTYEQYF

clone_size: few
j_call: TRBJ2-5
v_call: TRBV5-4
d_call: TRBD2
cdr3_length: 16
cdr3_nt: TGTGCCAGCAGCTGGGGATACTCTAGCGGGGAGTCAGGAGACCACTTC
cdr3_aa: CASSWGYSSGESGDHF

clone_size: -
j_call: TRBJ1-1
v_call: TRBV4-3
d_call: -
cdr3_length: 17
cdr3_nt: TGCGCCAGCAGCCAAGAGACCCACAGGACGCTGAACGCTGAAGCTTTCTTT
cdr3_aa: CASSQETHRTLNAEAFF

clone_size: many
j_call: TRBJ1-2
v_call: TRBV7-9
d_call: -
cdr3_length: 16
cdr3_nt: TGTGCCAGCAGCTTAGGGGCCGGGACGGAATACTATGGCTACACCTTC
cdr3_aa: CASSLGAGTEYYGYTF

clone_size: many
j_call: TRBJ2-6
v_call: TRBV4-3
d_call: -
cdr3_length: 19
cdr3_nt: TGCGCCAGCAGCCAAGAATTGGCAGGGGGGGAAATAGGGGCCAACGTCCTGACTTTC
cdr3_aa: CASSQELAGGEIGANVLTF

clone_size: many
j_call: TRBJ2-7
v_call: TRBV6-5
d_call: -
cdr3_length: 11
cdr3_nt: TGTGCCAGCAGTGCGGGGCACGAGCAGTACTTC
cdr3_aa: CASSAGHEQYF

clone_size: -
j_call: TRBJ1-2
v_call: TRBV6-5
d_call: -
cdr3_length: 12
cdr3_nt: TGTGCCAGCAGTTATGGCAGCTATGGCTACACCTTC
cdr3_aa: CASSYGSYGYTF

clone_size: many
j_call: TRBJ2-6
v_call: TRBV5-4
d_call: TRBD1
cdr3_length: 18
cdr3_nt: TGTGCCAGCAGCTTGGCCGAATACAGGGGGTCTGGGGCCAACGTCCTGACTTTC
cdr3_aa: CASSLAEYRGSGANVLTF

clone_size: many
j_call: TRBJ2-5
v_call: TRBV7-9
d_call: -
cdr3_length: 13
cdr3_nt: TGTGCCAGCAGATGGGCCTCCCAAGAGACCCAGTACTTC
cdr3_aa: CASRWASQETQYF

clone_size: few
j_call: TRBJ2-5
v_call: TRBV10-3
d_call: TRBD1
cdr3_length: 14
cdr3_nt: TGTGCCACCGGAGGACAGGGGTTGCAAGAGACCCAGTACTTC
cdr3_aa: CATGGQGLQETQYF

clone_size: many
j_call: TRBJ2-6
v_call: TRBV12-3/TRBV12-4
d_call: -
cdr3_length: 14
cdr3_nt: TGTGCCAGCAGCCCATTCGCTGGGGCCAACGTCCTGACTTTC
cdr3_aa: CASSPFAGANVLTF

clone_size: few
j_call: TRBJ2-2
v_call: TRBV6-2/TRBV6-3
d_call: -
cdr3_length: 15
cdr3_nt: TGTGCCAGCAGTTCCCTCGACTATTACACCGGGGAGCTGTTTTTT
cdr3_aa: CASSSLDYYTGELFF

clone_size: -
j_call: TRBJ2-7
v_call: TRBV19
d_call: -
cdr3_length: 14
cdr3_nt: TGTGCCAGTAGTACCGTCCCCCGGGGAGGCGAGCAGTACTTC
cdr3_aa: CASSTVPRGGEQYF

clone_size: many
j_call: TRBJ1-3
v_call: TRBV12-3/TRBV12-4
d_call: -
cdr3_length: 14
cdr3_nt: TGTGCCAGCAGTTTAACCGGCGTTGGAAACACCATATATTTT
cdr3_aa: CASSLTGVGNTIYF

clone_size: -
j_call: TRBJ2-7
v_call: TRBV5-6
d_call: -
cdr3_length: 14
cdr3_nt: TGTGCCAGCAGCTTGAGGGGGTTACCCTACGAGCAGTACTTC
cdr3_aa: CASSLRGLPYEQYF